This T cell receptor (beta chain) was captured by sequencing in a study of blood T cell repertoires in COVID-19. The germline gives CDR1 MNHNY, CDR2 SVGAGI (reference sequence). The CDR3 has 12 amino acids. V lost 0 bases and J 13 bases, leaving 10 bases between the germline ends. Data came from immunoSEQ multiplex PCR; TCRdb stores just in-frame clones and leaves some out. The sample lists more than 200,000 clones, around 89% occurring once. The sample comprised PBMCs or T cells enriched from blood (not recorded which). The sequence was obtained from a woman in her twenties or thirties who had recovered from COVID-19. The gene calls are TRBV6-6 and TRBJ2-1; D remains ambiguous. As DNA, the CDR3 is TGTGCCAGCAGTTACTCGGCTTCGCCCCAGTTCTTC. Amino acid sequence: CASSYSASPQFF.